This T cell receptor beta chain was identified in a study of identical twins (dated by TCRdb to 2015 to 2016). Study-level background: To test whether fetal clonotypes persist, the study used deep sequencing on TCR alpha and beta repertoires from monozygotic twins, unrelated adults of various ages, and cord blood. Replicate twin experiments were performed at different times using different library preparation protocols to rule out contamination. Paper-wide results and their limitations: Recombination models systematically underestimated out-of-frame TCR alpha sharing in monozygotic twins but agreed with sharing between unrelated individuals. Zero-insertion analyses could be partly confounded by invariant T cells such as MAIT and iNKT, although diverse VJ usage argued against such confounding for most clonotypes. Fewer insertions were carried by abundant cord blood beta clonotypes, a similar but weaker trend appeared in young adult naive repertoires, and no such trend appeared in memory repertoires. Because the same donors could not be followed over many years, the conclusions relied on cross-sectional statistical analysis. Compared with coincidental sharing between unrelated individuals, an excess of low generation-probability sequences was observed among out-of-frame TCR alpha sequences shared between twins. The excess sharing between twins in beta out-of-frame sequences was weaker because fewer shared sequences reduced the signal-to-noise ratio.

Points on this clonotype: Its antigen is still unknown. No base quality values were provided; no much bigger clone lies one nucleotide off.

Receptors were amplified or captured by 5' RACE. The sequencer listed for this sample is Illumina HiSeq 2000. A universal primer binding site was added through template switching, and the final cDNA carried a unique molecular identifier so that TCR cDNA molecules could be counted accurately. Specific primers in the conserved constant-segment region were used to synthesize first-strand cDNA for the TCR alpha and beta chains. Each cDNA library was double barcoded, with a SMART-Mk sample barcode plus Illumina barcodes, to control for contamination. TruSeq adapter sequences, together with Illumina sample barcodes, were added in two successive PCR steps. The Illumina HiSeq platform was used with custom primers to sequence TCR alpha and beta cDNA libraries. The authors' pipeline ran thus. Raw reads were processed with MiGEC to extract unique molecular identifiers, and MiXCR was used to determine CDR3 positions. Recombination models were inferred per individual with the repgenHMM and IGoR tools using an EM algorithm. Shared clonotype analysis was performed with the tcR package in R, normalizing sharing by the product of cloneset sizes. To study raw recombination without the effects of thymic and clonal selection, out-of-frame nonproductive sequences were analyzed. TCRdb ran its own pipeline on the public reads, namely fastp trimming at Q25 and MiXCR clone calling, and kept in-frame beta chains. One record per CDR3 amino acid sequence lists the most common genes and DNA. The authors' filters were not applied to this entry. This sample has more than 1.5 million distinct CDR3 sequences in its table, and roughly 35% of those were observed once. Jointly, the top ten make up 0.25% to 0.3% of the sample.

V is shortened by 0 bases, J by 3 bases, and the region joining them spans 18 bases. The CDR3 starts with the cysteine, ends with the phenylalanine, and has 17 residues. Only CDR3 DNA is held: 51 bases, read in frame from base 1. CDR1 and CDR2, looked up from the germline V gene, are SGHRS and YFSETQ. Every donor in the study was a healthy Caucasian. The chain uses TRBV5-1 and TRBJ1-1; the D gene is unclear. The receptor's source is a newborn girl in good health. Sequenced material: cord blood. Here the CDR3 is given as CASSLDGGRLGYTEAFF. The nucleotide sequence is TGCGCCAGCAGCTTGGATGGCGGGAGACTGGGTTACACTGAAGCTTTCTTT.